These 9 T cell receptor beta chains originate from one sample sequenced in a study of T cells in Graves' hyperthyroidism and ophthalmopathy. There were TCR beta CDR3 regions amplified from RNA transcripts. The TCR CDR3 first-round RT-PCR relied on the HTBI primer set. TCRdb processed the multiplex PCR reads anew with MiXCR; each CDR3 protein has one entry. The data show more than 350,000 distinct CDR3 sequences, 15% to 20% seen once. The specimen was blood. The receptors derive from a woman aged 25-40 years with Graves' hyperthyroidism that later progressed to Graves' ophthalmopathy.

The sample holds many counts of this clonotype. The chain couples TRBV2 to TRBJ2-1; 9 bases match TRBD1. The V and J ends lost 11 bases and 15 bases, in that order; junction bases with no gene match: 14. Germline V gene lookup returns CDR1 SNHLY and CDR2 FYNNEI. The CDR3 is made up of 12 amino acids. The CDR3 DNA is TGTGCCTCCAACTGGGGGGACAGGGTCGGGTTCTTC. Translating gives CASNWGDRVGFF.

The sample holds many counts of this clonotype. The chain links TRBV6-1 to TRBJ1-1; D might be TRBD1 (6 bases). The CDR3 has 16 residues. Trimming took 1 base from V and 0 from J, leaving 12 bases between them. Germline loops: CDR1 MNHNS, CDR2 SASEGT. This CDR3 reads CASSEDPGALNTEAFF. The CDR3 DNA follows: TGTGCCAGCAGTGAAGACCCAGGGGCCCTGAACACTGAAGCTTTCTTT.

The CDR3 loop reads CASSLFLSGRTDTQYF. In DNA form, the CDR3 reads TGTGCCAGCAGCTTATTCCTCAGCGGGCGCACAGATACGCAGTATTTT. The chain uses TRBV11-2 and TRBJ2-3; a weak D match, TRBD2 (6 bases). The CDR3 loop spans 16 amino acids. V was trimmed by 2 bases and J by 1 base, leaving 13 bases between them. Germline CDR1 SGHAT, CDR2 FQNNGV.

CDR3 in DNA: TGCAGTGCTAGAGAGATGATGCCGGGGGGCGAGCAGTTCTTC. This translates into CSAREMMPGGEQFF. The chain has TRBV20-1 and TRBJ2-1; the D gene is possibly TRBD2 (7 bases). The CDR3 loop spans 14 amino acids. V lost 0 bases and J lost 10, with 16 bases in between. Germline loops: CDR1 DFQATT, CDR2 SNEGSKA (reference sequence).

The chain employs TRBV2 and TRBJ1-5; TRBD1 might be the D (6 bases). V lost 2 bases and J lost 6, with 23 bases in between. The germline V gene encodes CDR1 SNHLY and CDR2 FYNNEI. The CDR3 contains 18 residues. This CDR3 is CASSERGLWTVDFQPQHF. DNA of the CDR3: TGTGCCAGCAGTGAAAGGGGGTTGTGGACTGTCGATTTTCAGCCCCAGCATTTT. The entire variable domain, with the rest obtained from reference TRBV2 and TRBJ1-5, is as follows: EPEVTQTPSHQVTQMGQEVILRCVPISNHLYFYWYRQILGQKVEFLVSFYNNEISEKSEIFDDQFSVERPDGSNFTLKIRSTKLEDSAMYFCASSERGLWTVDFQPQHFGDGTRLSIL.

This clonotype showed up many times. For the CDR3, the DNA is TGCAGCGTTCGTCAGAGCACAGCAACTAATGAAAAACTGTTTTTT. The encoded protein is CSVRQSTATNEKLFF. The chain joins TRBV29-1 to TRBJ1-4; D is uncertain. Trimming stripped 5 bases from V and 0 bases from J, with 13 bases between. The CDR3 has 15 residues. The germline CDR1 and CDR2 sequences are SQVTM and ANQGSEA.

Only a few counts were recorded for this clonotype. The DNA for the CDR3 is TGTGCCATCGGTTCAGCCAACCCTATAACTTCCACCGGGGAGCTGTTTTTT. Its protein product is CAIGSANPITSTGELFF. The rearrangement joins TRBV10-3 to TRBJ2-2, with D uncertain. Germline CDR1 is ENHRY and CDR2 is SYGVKD. Trimming removed 8 bases from V and 4 bases from J, with 23 bases in between. The CDR3 extends over 17 amino acids.

CDR3 DNA sequence: TGTGCCTGGACCCTCAGGGAATCCTACGAGCAGTACTTC. As protein: CAWTLRESYEQYF. V gene TRBV30 combines with J gene TRBJ2-7, with D possibly TRBD1 on 5 matching bases. Germline loops: CDR1 GTSNPN, CDR2 SVGIG (reference sequence). The ends were cut back, 4 bases at V and 1 base at J, with 11 bases in the middle. The CDR3 has 13 residues.

There are a few counts of this clonotype. The V gene is TRBV27, the J gene TRBJ1-5; D is ambiguous. Germline assignment: CDR1 MNHEY and CDR2 SMNVEV (reference sequence). V lost 7 bases, J lost 0 bases, and 13 bases lay in between. This CDR3 is built from 15 residues. The CDR3 nucleotides read TGTGCCAGCACCCCCGGAGGCTATAGCAATCAGCCCCAGCATTTT. It is translated as CASTPGGYSNQPQHF.